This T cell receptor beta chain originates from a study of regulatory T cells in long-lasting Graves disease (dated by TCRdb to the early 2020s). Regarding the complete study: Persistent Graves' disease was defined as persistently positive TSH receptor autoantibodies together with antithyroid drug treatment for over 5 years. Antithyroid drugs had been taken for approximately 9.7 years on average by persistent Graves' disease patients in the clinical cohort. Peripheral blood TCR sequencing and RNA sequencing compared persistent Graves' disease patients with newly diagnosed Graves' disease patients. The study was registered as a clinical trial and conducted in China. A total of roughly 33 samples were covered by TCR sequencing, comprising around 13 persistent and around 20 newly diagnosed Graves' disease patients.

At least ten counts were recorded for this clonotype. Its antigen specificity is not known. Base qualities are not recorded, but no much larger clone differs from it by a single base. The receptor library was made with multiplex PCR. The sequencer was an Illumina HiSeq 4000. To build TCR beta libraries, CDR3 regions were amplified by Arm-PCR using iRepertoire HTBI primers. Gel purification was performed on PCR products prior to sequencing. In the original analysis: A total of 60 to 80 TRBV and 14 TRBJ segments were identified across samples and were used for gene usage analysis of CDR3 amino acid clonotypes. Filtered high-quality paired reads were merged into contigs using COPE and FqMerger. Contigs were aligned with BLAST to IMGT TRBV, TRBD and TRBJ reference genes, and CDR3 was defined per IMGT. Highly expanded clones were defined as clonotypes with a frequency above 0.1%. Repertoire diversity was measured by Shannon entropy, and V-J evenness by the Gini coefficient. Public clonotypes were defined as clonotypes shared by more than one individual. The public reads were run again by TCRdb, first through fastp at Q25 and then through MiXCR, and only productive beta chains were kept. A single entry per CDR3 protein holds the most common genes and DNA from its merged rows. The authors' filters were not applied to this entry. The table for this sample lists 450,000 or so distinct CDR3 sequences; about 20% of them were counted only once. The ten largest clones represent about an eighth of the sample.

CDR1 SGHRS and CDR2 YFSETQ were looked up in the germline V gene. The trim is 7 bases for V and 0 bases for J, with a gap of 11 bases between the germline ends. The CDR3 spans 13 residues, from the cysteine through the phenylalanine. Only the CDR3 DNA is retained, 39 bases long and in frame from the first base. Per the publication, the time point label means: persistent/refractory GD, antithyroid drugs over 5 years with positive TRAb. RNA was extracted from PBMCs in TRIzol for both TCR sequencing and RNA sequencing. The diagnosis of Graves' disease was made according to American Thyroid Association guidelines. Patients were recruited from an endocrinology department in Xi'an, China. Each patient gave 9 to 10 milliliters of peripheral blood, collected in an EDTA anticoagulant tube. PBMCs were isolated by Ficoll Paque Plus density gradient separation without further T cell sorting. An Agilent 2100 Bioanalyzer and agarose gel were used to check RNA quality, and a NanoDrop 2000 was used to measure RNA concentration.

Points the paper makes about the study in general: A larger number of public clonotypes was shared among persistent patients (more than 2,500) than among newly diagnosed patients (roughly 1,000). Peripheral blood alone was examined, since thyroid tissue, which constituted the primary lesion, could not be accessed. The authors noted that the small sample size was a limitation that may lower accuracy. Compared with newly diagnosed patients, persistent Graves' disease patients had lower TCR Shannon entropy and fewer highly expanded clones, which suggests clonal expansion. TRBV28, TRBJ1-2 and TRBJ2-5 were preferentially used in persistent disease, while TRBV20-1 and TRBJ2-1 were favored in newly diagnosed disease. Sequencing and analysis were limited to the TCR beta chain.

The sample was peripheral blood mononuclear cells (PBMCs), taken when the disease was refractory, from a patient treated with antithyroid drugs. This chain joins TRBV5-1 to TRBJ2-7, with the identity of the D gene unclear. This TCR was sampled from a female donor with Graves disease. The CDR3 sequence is CASRDASSYEQYF. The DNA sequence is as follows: TGCGCCAGCCGAGACGCAAGCTCCTACGAGCAGTACTTC.